This T cell receptor (beta chain) was captured in a study of shared clonotypes between healthy human individuals. This CDR3 is built from 16 residues. Germline lookup yields CDR1 SGHNT and CDR2 YENEEA. V lost 5 bases, J lost 6 bases, and 7 bases stayed unmatched. Study results and limitations: Limitation of the genetic and exposure-history diversity represented came from the few donors.

Sequencing used immunoSEQ multiplex PCR; TCRdb keeps in-frame clones, though not all of them. The table includes hundreds of thousands of clones, 85% to 95% detected once. Points on this clone: The antigen remains undetermined.

CD45RO-negative, CCR7-selected cells formed the naive CD8 fraction, which excluded terminally differentiated effector memory CD45RA+ cells. The sample taken for sequencing was naive CD8+ T cells sorted from blood. This chain links TRBV11-3 with TRBJ2-2, with 12 bases matching TRBD2. The source of this sequence is a man aged 30 to 45 in good health. The CDR3 spells CASSGWTSGNPGELFF. Here the CDR3 DNA reads TGTGCCAGCAGCGGATGGACTAGCGGGAATCCCGGGGAGCTGTTTTTT.